One and the same sample provided the 5 T cell receptor beta chains below, sequenced in a study of CD4 T cells in relation to SARS-CoV-2 and coronaviruses. Clones were sequenced by immunoSEQ multiplex PCR, and TCRdb holds only the in-frame ones, with some missing. Of fewer than 35,000 clones in the sample, roughly 76% were seen once. No antigen has been assigned to these receptors. Sequenced: memory CD4+ T cells from PBMCs, cultured in vitro. The receptor source for this set is an adult with COVID-19.

This chain uses TRBV15 with TRBJ1-5; TRBD1 agrees at 8 bases. The CDR3 is 14 residues long. The V gene end was trimmed by 8 bases and the J gene end by 5 bases; junction bases not matched to a gene: 8. Per germline, CDR1 LNHNV and CDR2 YYDKDF (reference sequence). This CDR3 is CATPRDRTDQPQHF. CDR3 in DNA: TGTGCCACCCCCCGGGACAGGACCGATCAGCCCCAGCATTTT.

This rearrangement joins TRBV5-1 to TRBJ1-2; 7 bases match TRBD1. J gave up 7 bases and V 2 bases, and 8 bases lay outside the gene matches. From germline, CDR1 is SGHRS and CDR2 YFSETQ. The CDR3 has 14 amino acids. This chain's CDR3 is CASSFDRVLGGYTF. The DNA for the CDR3 is TGCGCCAGCAGCTTTGACAGGGTATTGGGTGGCTACACCTTC.

This clone has a handful of counts. The chain carries TRBV19 and TRBJ2-1; D is undetermined. CDR3 length equals 14 residues. Germline loops: CDR1 LNHDA, CDR2 SQIVND (reference sequence). V was clipped by 3 bases and J by 7 bases, with 13 bases between them. This CDR3 is CASSMGKGKNEQFF. As DNA, the CDR3 is TGTGCCAGTAGTATGGGGAAAGGTAAGAATGAGCAGTTCTTC.

The chain employs TRBV24-1 and TRBJ2-1; a possible D gene is TRBD2 (7 bases). The CDR3 runs 20 residues. Trimming shortened V by 3 bases and J by 0 bases, and 23 bases separated the two germline ends. From germline, CDR1 is KGHDR and CDR2 SFDVKD. The CDR3 loop is CATSDPRLRGGGSSYNEQFF. The DNA of the CDR3 is TGTGCCACCAGTGATCCGAGACTAAGGGGGGGTGGAAGCTCCTACAATGAGCAGTTCTTC.

The chain combines TRBV10-3 with TRBJ2-2, with no clear D. The germline V gene has CDR1 ENHRY and CDR2 SYGVKD. The ends were cut back, 3 bases at V and 7 bases at J, with 12 bases in the middle. This CDR3 is 14 amino acids long. The CDR3 bases are TGTGCCATCAGTGATTTAGGATCGGGCGGGGAGCTGTTTTTT. This sequence encodes CAISDLGSGGELFF.